The sample holds one count of the clone carrying this T cell receptor beta chain. The antigen is unknown. A CD45RA-negative memory subset and a CD45RA+ naive subset were separated from the CD4+ cells. This sample was included in a study of shared clonotypes between healthy human individuals. Study overall: Contributing individuals were a couple of females and a few males aged 18 to 49.

Method: immunoSEQ multiplex PCR; TCRdb's copy keeps in-frame clones and lacks some. The data contain 950,000 to 1,100,000 clones, roughly 75% of them singletons. Study results and caveats: Among the subsets, naive ones generally showed larger estimated richness than memory ones. The sole specimen, blood, was sampled, and tissue repertoires likely differ.

Germline V lookup: CDR1 WSHSY, CDR2 SAAADI. V lost 4 bases and J lost 7, with 10 bases in between. The CDR3 is 12 residues long. The chain carries TRBV10-2 and TRBJ2-5; unclear D gene. The clonotype comes from a young man in good health. The sequenced sample consisted of memory CD4+ T cells sorted from blood. The sample's subset: CD45RA-negative fraction. For the CDR3, the DNA is TGCGCCAGCAGTGCGGGTTCCGGGACCCAGTACTTC. It is translated as CASSAGSGTQYF.